Following are 23 T cell receptor beta chains from one sample sequenced in a study of T-cell reconstitution after alpha-beta-depleted transplantation in children. Using unique molecular identifiers, the investigators prepared the TCRbeta library. One entry per CDR3 protein results from TCRdb running MiXCR on the PCR reads. The sample holds 700,000 to 950,000 distinct CDR3 sequences, about 15% seen once. The sequencing used PBMCs, mostly from graft donor cells, collected 360 days after TCRalphabeta/CD19-depleted stem cell transplant. The source is a male patient under 18 who had a stem cell transplant for acute lymphoblastic leukemia, so the T cells may come from the graft donor.

V usage is TRBV20-1 and J usage is TRBJ2-1, with TRBD2 matching over 13 bases. J gave up 8 bases and V 0 bases, and 13 bases lay outside the gene matches. Germline assignment: CDR1 DFQATT and CDR2 SNEGSKA (reference sequence). This CDR3 is 18 amino acids long. CDR3 loop: CSARDLQTSGRAFYEQFF. The CDR3 nucleotides are TGCAGTGCTAGAGACCTTCAAACTAGCGGGAGGGCCTTCTATGAGCAGTTCTTC.

This clonotype showed up just a few times. This chain joins TRBV13 and TRBJ2-2, with D maybe TRBD2 (6 bases). Germline V gives CDR1 PRHDT, CDR2 FYEKMQ (reference sequence). V gave up 5 bases and J gave up 0 bases, with 13 bases separating them. The CDR3 length is 16 residues. DNA for the CDR3: TGTGCCAGCAGCGCCCGGGACTCCGCGAACACCGGGGAGCTGTTTTTT. It specifies CASSARDSANTGELFF.

The chain is built from TRBV20-1 and TRBJ2-5; either TRBD1 or TRBD2 may fit D (6 bases each). The ends were cut back, 0 bases at V and 2 bases at J, with 13 bases in the middle. Per the germline V gene, CDR1 is DFQATT and CDR2 is SNEGSKA (reference sequence). This CDR3 is 15 amino acids long. The CDR3 spells CSARDGQGRQETQYF. CDR3 DNA sequence: TGCAGTGCTAGAGATGGTCAGGGGAGGCAAGAGACCCAGTACTTC.

This clonotype has only a few counts. The gene calls are TRBV12-5 and TRBJ2-3; D unclear. V was clipped by 7 bases and J by 1 base, with 15 bases between them. The CDR3 covers 15 residues. The germline V gene has CDR1 LGHNT and CDR2 FRNRAP. CDR3 protein: CASASSRMGTDTQYF. As DNA, the CDR3 is TGTGCTAGTGCCTCTTCCCGGATGGGCACAGATACGCAGTATTTT. Based on the CDR3 plus reference TRBV12-5 and TRBJ2-3, the full variable domain is DARVTQTPRHKVTEMGQEVTMRCQPILGHNTVFWYRQTMMQGLELLAYFRNRAPLDDSGMPKDRFSAEMPDATLATLKIQPSEPRDSAVYFCASASSRMGTDTQYFGPGTRLTVL.

This clonotype was seen only once. The V call is TRBV7-2, the J call TRBJ2-5, with 8 bases aligning to TRBD1. This CDR3 has 17 amino acids. The V and J ends lost 4 bases and 4 bases, in that order; junction bases with no gene match: 14. Germline CDR1 reads SGHTA; CDR2 reads FQGNSA. CDR3 residues: CASSWGRRGLKRETQYF. CDR3 DNA: TGTGCCAGCAGCTGGGGCCGCAGGGGGCTAAAGAGAGAGACCCAGTACTTC.

This clonotype has a count of ten or more. The chain couples TRBV12-3 or TRBV12-4 to TRBJ2-3, with D perhaps being TRBD1 or TRBD2 (5 bases each). The V and J ends lost 1 base and 8 bases respectively, with 19 bases between them. The CDR3 runs 16 residues. CDR3 in amino acids: CASSLGDEVPVGTQYF. CDR3 sequence (DNA): TGTGCCAGCAGTTTAGGGGACGAGGTTCCCGTTGGTACGCAGTATTTT.

J is TRBJ1-4 and V is TRBV20-1; D may be TRBD1 (5 bases). Germline V gene lookup returns CDR1 DFQATT and CDR2 SNEGSKA (reference sequence). This CDR3 is built from 14 residues. V lost 6 bases and J lost 7, with 18 bases in between. The CDR3 sequence is CSAQERGTGEKLFF. DNA of the CDR3: TGCAGTGCCCAAGAGAGGGGCACGGGTGAAAAACTGTTTTTT.

The chain employs TRBV7-8 and TRBJ1-2, with D possibly being TRBD1 (6 bases). Per germline, CDR1 SGHVS and CDR2 FQNEAQ. This CDR3 contains 15 residues. V was shortened by 0 bases and J by 8 bases, with 16 bases between the two germline ends. CDR3 sequence (DNA): TGTGCCAGCAGCTTAGCCGCAGGGGCCCCGAGGGGCTACACCTTC. Translated: CASSLAAGAPRGYTF. Full variable domain (outside the CDR3, taken from reference TRBV7-8 and TRBJ1-2): GAGVSQSPRYKVAKRGQDVALRCDPISGHVSLFWYQQALGQGPEFLTYFQNEAQLDKSGLPSDRFFAERPEGSVSTLKIQRTQQEDSAVYLCASSLAAGAPRGYTFGSGTRLTVV.

This clonotype appeared a few times. The J gene is TRBJ2-7, the V gene TRBV28, with 10 bases aligning to TRBD1. V lost 10 bases, J lost 4 bases, and 4 bases stayed unmatched. The CDR3 covers 12 residues. Germline CDR1 reads MDHEN; CDR2 reads SYDVKM. CDR3 residues: CATGTGVYEQYF. CDR3 DNA: TGTGCCACCGGGACAGGGGTTTACGAGCAGTACTTC.

This clonotype was picked up a small number of times. CDR3 sequence: CASSLAPGAGPYEQYF. As DNA, the CDR3 is TGTGCCAGCAGCTTGGCCCCTGGAGCGGGCCCATACGAGCAGTACTTC. The gene calls are TRBV5-6 and TRBJ2-7; tentative D call: TRBD2 (6 bases). The V and J ends lost 0 bases and 4 bases respectively, with 17 bases between them. Germline CDR1 reads SGHDT; CDR2 reads YYEEEE. This CDR3 region has 16 residues.

The chain recombines TRBV6-4 with TRBJ2-5, with TRBD2 as a possible D gene (5 bases). CDR3 size: 13 residues. The germline CDR1 and CDR2 sequences are MRHNA and SNTAGT. The V end lost 0 bases, the J end lost 4 bases, and 6 bases lay between the germline ends. CDR3 DNA sequence: TGTGCCAGCAGTGACTCGGCGGGAGAGACCCAGTACTTC. The encoded protein is CASSDSAGETQYF.

The J gene is TRBJ1-2, the V gene TRBV12-3 or TRBV12-4; D gene unclear. V lost 4 bases to trimming and J lost 8 bases, with 23 bases between them. The CDR3 runs 16 residues. The CDR3 region has the DNA TGTGCCAGCAGTTCTTCCTTGAGGGCAGGCCCAAGGGGCTACACCTTC. This gives the protein CASSSSLRAGPRGYTF.

This clonotype was seen many times. The J gene is TRBJ2-7, the V gene TRBV20-1, with TRBD1 matching 7 bases. The germline gives CDR1 DFQATT, CDR2 SNEGSKA (reference sequence). The CDR3 is 14 residues long. The V and J ends lost 0 bases and 2 bases, in that order; junction bases with no gene match: 4. For the CDR3, the DNA is TGCAGTGCTAGAGATGGACAGGCGGCCTACGAGCAGTACTTC. Translated: CSARDGQAAYEQYF.

V usage is TRBV4-1 and J usage is TRBJ1-2; D remains unclear. The V and J ends lost 5 bases and 5 bases respectively, with 18 bases between them. In germline, CDR1 is MGHRA, CDR2 YSYEKL. CDR3 size: 15 residues. CDR3 coding DNA: TGCGCCAGCAGCATCTATCAGATCGGTAGATATGGCTACACCTTC. This codes for CASSIYQIGRYGYTF.

This clonotype appeared many times. CDR3 region: CASSSSGNEQFF. For the CDR3, the DNA is TGTGCCAGCAGTTCCTCGGGGAATGAGCAGTTCTTC. The V call is TRBV12-3 or TRBV12-4, the J call TRBJ2-1; a weak D match, TRBD2 (5 bases). This CDR3 comprises 12 residues. V gave up 4 bases and J gave up 7 bases, with 8 bases separating them.

The chain has TRBV28 and TRBJ2-5; 8 bases are a match to TRBD1. The length of the CDR3 is 14 residues. Trimming removed 7 bases from V and 5 bases from J; junction bases left unmatched: 9. Germline values: CDR1 MDHEN, CDR2 SYDVKM. This chain's CDR3 is CASNRPGQVETQYF. CDR3 nucleotide sequence: TGTGCCAGCAATCGGCCGGGACAGGTCGAGACCCAGTACTTC.

This clonotype was found a few times. The chain combines TRBV24-1 with TRBJ2-2; no firm D call. This CDR3 has 14 residues. The ends were cut back, 2 bases at V and 4 bases at J, with 7 bases in the middle. Looked up from germline, CDR1 is KGHDR and CDR2 is SFDVKD. For the CDR3, the DNA is TGTGCCACCAGTGATTCTCAGATCACCGGGGAGCTGTTTTTT. This gives the protein CATSDSQITGELFF.

This clonotype was seen only a few times. J is TRBJ2-7 and V is TRBV19; maybe TRBD1 (6 bases). The CDR3 has 14 amino acids. Per germline, CDR1 LNHDA and CDR2 SQIVND (reference sequence). Trimming stripped 6 bases from V and 0 bases from J, with 12 bases between. CDR3 DNA: TGTGCCAGTAGAACGACAGGTCCCTCCTACGAGCAGTACTTC. Encoded protein: CASRTTGPSYEQYF. Full variable domain (rest looked up from reference TRBV19 and TRBJ2-7): DGGITQSPKYLFRKEGQNVTLSCEQNLNHDAMYWYRQDPGQGLRLIYYSQIVNDFQKGDIAEGYSVSREKKESFPLTVTSAQKNPTAFYLCASRTTGPSYEQYFGPGTRLTVT.

This clonotype was detected once. The V call is TRBV7-3, the J call TRBJ2-1; D call uncertain. The V end lost 8 bases, the J end lost 4 bases, and 9 bases lay between the germline ends. The CDR3 extends over 12 amino acids. The germline V gene has CDR1 SGHTA and CDR2 FQGTGA. This chain's CDR3 is CASPDYYNEQFF. CDR3 nucleotides: TGTGCCAGCCCCGATTATTACAATGAGCAGTTCTTC.

This clonotype was counted between two and nine times. This sequence joins TRBV6-2 or TRBV6-3 and TRBJ2-7; tentatively, D is TRBD1 (6 bases). This CDR3 is built from 17 residues. V gave up 2 bases and J gave up 7 bases, with 24 bases separating them. The V gene's germline CDR1 is MNHEY and CDR2 SVGEGT. CDR3 nucleotides: TGTGCCAGCAGTTACGGTTTCGTGACAGGCTTGTCGTGGGAGCAGTACTTC. As protein: CASSYGFVTGLSWEQYF.

This clonotype was counted only a few times. The chain uses TRBV6-1 and TRBJ2-3; 9 bases are shared with TRBD1. Per the germline V gene, CDR1 is MNHNS and CDR2 is SASEGT. Trimming removed 6 bases from V and 2 bases from J; junction bases left unmatched: 6. The CDR3 loop spans 15 amino acids. In nucleotides, the CDR3 is TGTGCCAGCAGGCAGGGACAGGGTTACACAGATACGCAGTATTTT. Translation: CASRQGQGYTDTQYF.

This clonotype has a handful of counts. The gene calls are TRBV18 and TRBJ2-7; 7 bases line up with TRBD1. The CDR3 is 13 amino acids. The V and J ends lost 3 bases and 5 bases, in that order; junction bases with no gene match: 4. The V gene's germline CDR1 is KGHSH and CDR2 LQKENI. CDR3 DNA sequence: TGTGCCAGCTCACCCCGACAGGGTAACGAGCAGTACTTC. It codes for CASSPRQGNEQYF. Full variable domain (rest looked up from reference TRBV18 and TRBJ2-7): NAGVMQNPRHLVRRRGQEARLRCSPMKGHSHVYWYRQLPEEGLKFMVYLQKENIIDESGMPKERFSAEFPKEGPSILRIQQVVRGDSAAYFCASSPRQGNEQYFGPGTRLTVT.

This chain joins TRBV2 and TRBJ2-7; D unresolved. V lost 4 bases and J 0 bases, leaving 7 bases between the germline ends. The germline V gene has CDR1 SNHLY and CDR2 FYNNEI. The CDR3 runs 13 residues. CDR3 amino acids: CASSVLSSYEQYF. The CDR3 nucleotides read TGTGCCAGCAGTGTTCTAAGCTCCTACGAGCAGTACTTC.